This T cell receptor beta chain is drawn from a study of breast tumors, draining lymph nodes, adjacent tissues. TCRdb reprocessed the multiplex PCR reads via MiXCR and lists one record per CDR3 protein. The sample yields some 14,000 distinct CDR3 sequences, roughly 60% seen once. CDR1 is DFQATT and CDR2 is SNEGSKA in the germline V gene (reference sequence). The CDR3 contains 12 residues. Deletions cut 2 bases from V and 3 bases from J, with 8 bases between. The TCR originated in a female donor with breast cancer. Some clones in this sample may be carry-over from other donors' samples. Sequencing input: tumor-adjacent breast tissue. The rearrangement links TRBV20-1 to TRBJ2-7; D not resolved. The CDR3 bases are TGCAGTGCTAGACGCGAAATCTACGAGCAGTACTTC. As protein: CSARREIYEQYF.